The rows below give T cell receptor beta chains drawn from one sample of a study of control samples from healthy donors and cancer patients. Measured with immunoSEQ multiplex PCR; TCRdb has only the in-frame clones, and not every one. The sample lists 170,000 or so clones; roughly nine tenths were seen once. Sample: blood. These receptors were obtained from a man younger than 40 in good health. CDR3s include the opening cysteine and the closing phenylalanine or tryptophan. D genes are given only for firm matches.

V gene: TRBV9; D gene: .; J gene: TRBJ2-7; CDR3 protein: CASSVGGAGPSYEQYF; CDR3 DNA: TGTGCCAGCAGCGTAGGAGGCGCCGGTCCCTCCTACGAGCAGTACTTC
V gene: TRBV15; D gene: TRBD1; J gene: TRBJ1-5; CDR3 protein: CATSRDLDRAVNQPQHF; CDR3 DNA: TGTGCCACCAGCAGAGATTTAGACAGGGCGGTAAATCAGCCCCAGCATTTT
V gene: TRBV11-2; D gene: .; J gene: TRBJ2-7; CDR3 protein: CASSYGGATYEQYF; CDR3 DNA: TGTGCCAGCAGCTACGGGGGTGCTACCTACGAGCAGTACTTC
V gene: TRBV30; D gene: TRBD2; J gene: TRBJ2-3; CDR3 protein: CAWSSLAGGGTQYF; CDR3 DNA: TGTGCCTGGAGTTCATTAGCGGGAGGGGGGACGCAGTATTTT
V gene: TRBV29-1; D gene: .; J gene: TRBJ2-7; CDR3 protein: CSVSEGPLYEQYF; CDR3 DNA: TGCAGCGTTTCCGAGGGGCCTCTCTACGAGCAGTACTTC
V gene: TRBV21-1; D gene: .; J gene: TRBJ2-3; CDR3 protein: CASSKVRRQAHHDRYF; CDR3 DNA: TGTGCCAGCAGCAAAGTCAGGAGACAGGCTCATCATGACCGGTATTTT
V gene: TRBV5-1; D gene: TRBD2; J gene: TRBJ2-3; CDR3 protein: CASSVETSGSTDTQYF; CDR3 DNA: TGCGCCAGCAGCGTAGAGACTAGCGGCAGCACAGATACGCAGTATTTT
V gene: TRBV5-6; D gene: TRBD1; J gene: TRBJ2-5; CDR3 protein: CASSPRTGGRQETQYF; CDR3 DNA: TGTGCCAGCAGCCCTCGGACAGGGGGGAGGCAAGAGACCCAGTACTTC
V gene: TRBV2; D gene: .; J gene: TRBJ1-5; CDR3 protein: CASRERGSQPQHF; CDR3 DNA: TGTGCCAGCAGGGAGAGGGGAAGTCAGCCCCAGCATTTT
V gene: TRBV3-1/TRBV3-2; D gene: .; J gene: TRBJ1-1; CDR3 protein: CASSQDEVYTEAFF; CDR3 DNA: TGTGCCAGCAGCCAAGATGAGGTGTACACTGAAGCTTTCTTT
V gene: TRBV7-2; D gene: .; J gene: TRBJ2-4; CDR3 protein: CASSFFGKNIQYF; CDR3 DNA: TGTGCCAGCAGCTTCTTCGGAAAAAACATTCAGTACTTC
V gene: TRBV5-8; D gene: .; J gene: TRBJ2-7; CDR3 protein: CASSLGQSDFYEQYF; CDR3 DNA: TGTGCCAGCAGCCTCGGACAGAGTGACTTCTACGAGCAGTACTTC
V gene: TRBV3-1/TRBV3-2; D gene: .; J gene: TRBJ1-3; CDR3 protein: CASSQGGTIYF; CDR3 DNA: TGTGCCAGCAGCCAAGGGGGCACCATATATTTT
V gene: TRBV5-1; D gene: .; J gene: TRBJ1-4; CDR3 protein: CASSRGAPSATNEKLFF; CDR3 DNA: TGCGCCAGCAGCCGAGGGGCCCCCTCTGCAACTAATGAAAAACTGTTTTTT
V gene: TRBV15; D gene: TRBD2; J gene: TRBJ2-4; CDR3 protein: CATSRSSGGVINIQYF; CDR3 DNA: TGTGCCACCAGCAGATCTAGCGGGGGGGTAATAAACATTCAGTACTTC